Below, one T cell receptor beta chain is given with its context. The antigen is undetermined. The data derive from a study of siplizumab effects on memory and regulatory T cells. Study results and caveats: The authors did not confirm suppressive function in proliferating Tregs from siplizumab cultures.

Clones were read by immunoSEQ multiplex PCR, and TCRdb kept only the in-frame ones, dropping some. The data show tens of thousands of clones, around 96% seen once. The sample comprised naive CD8+ T cells sorted from blood. The source is a human donor in good health.

CDR3 bases: TGCAGCGTTCGTACCCTCGCCGAGCAGTACTTC. This encodes CSVRTLAEQYF. V and J are TRBV29-1 and TRBJ2-7; no firm D call. Germline V gene lookup returns CDR1 SQVTM and CDR2 ANQGSEA. Trimming stripped 5 bases from V and 6 bases from J, with 11 bases between. This CDR3 contains 11 residues.